This entry lists 18 T cell receptor beta chains sequenced from one sample in a study of blood T cell repertoires in COVID-19. Only in-frame clones appear in the TCRdb table, and some are missing; sequencing was by immunoSEQ multiplex PCR. The sample shows some 100,000 clones, 74% of them seen only once. What was sequenced was peripheral blood. Source of these receptors: a man between 65 and 85 years old with COVID-19, enrolled during active disease.

This chain connects TRBV9 to TRBJ2-1; the match to TRBD2 covers 8 bases. This CDR3 has 15 residues. Looked up from germline, CDR1 is SGDLS and CDR2 is YYNGEE. The V and J ends lost 0 bases and 4 bases, in that order; junction bases with no gene match: 3. For the CDR3, the DNA is TGTGCCAGCAGCGTAGGAGCGGGAGTGTACAATGAGCAGTTCTTC. This encodes CASSVGAGVYNEQFF.

Only a few counts were recorded for this clone. The chain couples TRBV5-1 to TRBJ2-7, with 12 bases matching TRBD2. CDR3 length: 18 amino acids. The germline V gene encodes CDR1 SGHRS and CDR2 YFSETQ. Losses at the gene ends were 0 bases for V and 3 bases for J; bases not matched to a gene: 10. CDR3 DNA: TGCGCCAGCAGCTTGGTGCTAGCGGGAGGGGGAACCAACTACGAGCAGTACTTC. This translates into CASSLVLAGGGTNYEQYF.

This chain joins TRBV9 and TRBJ2-2; D might be TRBD2 (6 bases). CDR1 SGDLS and CDR2 YYNGEE come from the germline V gene. The CDR3 length is 17 residues. V shed 0 bases and J shed 0 bases, with 12 bases lying between them. The CDR3 here is CASSVGGAGANTGELFF. The CDR3 nucleotides are TGTGCCAGCAGCGTAGGAGGAGCGGGTGCGAACACCGGGGAGCTGTTTTTT.

The chain uses TRBV4-2 and TRBJ2-7, with 14 bases aligning to TRBD2. The CDR3 spans 18 residues. Losses at the gene ends were 3 bases for V and 6 bases for J; bases not matched to a gene: 13. Germline V gene data show CDR1 as LGHNA and CDR2 as YNFKEQ. This CDR3 reads CASSQVGLAGGLAGEQYF. DNA of the CDR3: TGTGCCAGCAGCCAGGTAGGACTAGCGGGAGGATTGGCGGGCGAGCAGTACTTC.

This clone has only a few counts. The chain couples TRBV28 to TRBJ1-6; D is ambiguous. The CDR3 consists of 14 residues. Germline lookup yields CDR1 MDHEN and CDR2 SYDVKM. V was trimmed by 6 bases and J by 5 bases, leaving 11 bases between them. The CDR3 DNA sequence: TGTGCCAGCAGGTCCGAGAGGGATAATTCACCCCTCCACTTT. The encoded protein is CASRSERDNSPLHF.

The chain couples TRBV28 to TRBJ2-7, with 8 bases that match TRBD1. V lost 5 bases and J lost 6; bases outside the gene matches: 9. From germline, CDR1 is MDHEN and CDR2 SYDVKM. This CDR3 has 14 amino acids. CDR3 loop: CASSPPHRGSEQYF. As DNA, the CDR3 is TGTGCCAGCAGTCCCCCCCACAGGGGGAGCGAGCAGTACTTC.

V usage is TRBV6-1 and J usage is TRBJ1-5; D may be TRBD1 (5 bases). CDR1 and CDR2 (germline): MNHNS, SASEGT. The CDR3 contains 15 residues. With 2 bases removed from V and 7 bases from J, the gap between germline ends came to 15 bases. CDR3 region: CASSELARVEQPQHF. The CDR3 nucleotides are TGTGCCAGCAGTGAACTTGCCAGGGTAGAACAGCCCCAGCATTTT.

The chain is built from TRBV20-1 and TRBJ2-7, with D perhaps TRBD1 (5 bases). Germline CDR1 is DFQATT and CDR2 is SNEGSKA (reference sequence). Trimming removed 3 bases from V and 0 bases from J, with 18 bases in between. The CDR3 sequence is 16 residues long. CDR3 sequence (DNA): TGCAGTGCTAGTCCCACCGGCAGGGCATACTCCTACGAGCAGTACTTC. This encodes CSASPTGRAYSYEQYF.

This rearrangement joins TRBV27 to TRBJ1-5; 10 bases align to TRBD1. V shed 6 bases, J shed 1 base, and the junction held 3 bases outside the gene matches. Germline lookup yields CDR1 MNHEY and CDR2 SMNVEV (reference sequence). The CDR3 extends over 15 amino acids. The CDR3 here is CASRGQGESNQPQHF. The CDR3 bases are TGTGCCAGCAGAGGACAGGGGGAGAGCAATCAGCCCCAGCATTTT.

The chain is built from TRBV4-3 and TRBJ2-7; 9 bases match TRBD1. CDR3 length equals 16 residues. With V trimmed by 1 base and J by 0 bases, 4 bases remained unmatched. Germline V gene data show CDR1 as LGHNA and CDR2 as YSLEER. The CDR3, as DNA: TGCGCCAGCAGCCAAGCATGGACAGGGGCCTCCTACGAGCAGTACTTC. This translates into CASSQAWTGASYEQYF.

The chain is built from TRBV7-2 and TRBJ1-5, with TRBD1 as a possible D gene (6 bases). CDR1 is SGHTA, CDR2 FQGNSA, per germline. V was cut by 5 bases and J by 7 bases, with 12 bases left in between. CDR3 length: 13 amino acids. CDR3 DNA sequence: TGTGCCAGCAGCATGAGGCAGGGGCAGCCCCAGCATTTT. Protein product: CASSMRQGQPQHF.

V is TRBV24-1 and J is TRBJ2-1; tentatively, D is TRBD2 (6 bases). Germline lookup yields CDR1 KGHDR and CDR2 SFDVKD. V gave up 12 bases and J gave up 3 bases, with 14 bases separating them. The CDR3 contains 13 residues. CDR3: CAAGGRSYNEQFF. The DNA of the CDR3 is TGTGCCGCCGGGGGAAGAAGCTACAATGAGCAGTTCTTC.

The chain couples TRBV28 to TRBJ2-3; TRBD2 aligns across 10 bases. The V gene's germline CDR1 is MDHEN and CDR2 SYDVKM. Trimming cost V 2 bases and J 2 bases; bases outside gene matches: 1. The CDR3 has 15 amino acids. DNA for the CDR3: TGTGCCAGCAGTTTACTAGCGGGAGTCACAGATACGCAGTATTTT. This gives the protein CASSLLAGVTDTQYF. The whole variable domain, filled in from reference TRBV28 and TRBJ2-3, reads DVKVTQSSRYLVKRTGEKVFLECVQDMDHENMFWYRQDPGLGLRLIYFSYDVKMKEKGDIPEGYSVSREKKERFSLILESASTNQTSMYLCASSLLAGVTDTQYFGPGTRLTVL.

The chain recombines TRBV3-1 (or the pseudogene TRBV3-2) with TRBJ2-7, with a tentative D call TRBD1 (5 bases). The germline V gene has CDR1 LGHDT and CDR2 YNNKEL (reference sequence). V was shortened by 6 bases and J by 3 bases, with 15 bases between the two germline ends. CDR3 length: 14 residues. The CDR3 DNA is TGTGCCAGCAGTCAACAGGTTGGTTACTACGAGCAGTACTTC. It encodes CASSQQVGYYEQYF.

The chain links TRBV15 to TRBJ2-3, with 15 positions matching TRBD2. Germline-derived CDR1 and CDR2 are LNHNV and YYDKDF (reference sequence). The J segment lost 5 bases and the V segment lost 2 bases, leaving 2 bases of the junction unmatched. This CDR3 has 16 residues. CDR3 loop: CATSRPGLAGGDTQYF. The DNA of the CDR3 is TGTGCCACCAGCAGACCGGGACTAGCGGGAGGAGATACGCAGTATTTT.

The chain links TRBV2 to TRBJ1-6; 9 bases fit TRBD1. The CDR3 sequence is 15 residues long. Per the germline V gene, CDR1 is SNHLY and CDR2 is FYNNEI. Losses at the gene ends were 3 bases for V and 9 bases for J; bases not matched to a gene: 6. CDR3 sequence (DNA): TGTGCCAGCAGTGAGGAACAGGGGGCTGGTTCACCCCTCCACTTT. Protein: CASSEEQGAGSPLHF. Based on the CDR3 plus reference TRBV2 and TRBJ1-6, the full variable domain is EPEVTQTPSHQVTQMGQEVILRCVPISNHLYFYWYRQILGQKVEFLVSFYNNEISEKSEIFDDQFSVERPDGSNFTLKIRSTKLEDSAMYFCASSEEQGAGSPLHFGNGTRLTVT.

J is TRBJ2-2 and V is TRBV4-2; 10 positions match TRBD2. Germline V gene lookup returns CDR1 LGHNA and CDR2 YNFKEQ. J gave up 4 bases and V 0 bases, and 8 bases lay outside the gene matches. The CDR3 loop spans 18 amino acids. CDR3 nucleotide sequence: TGTGCCAGCAGCCAAGAAGTAGGAAGCGGGAGGGGCACCGGGGAGCTGTTTTTT. Translated: CASSQEVGSGRGTGELFF.

This clone is termed medium-sized. CDR3 residues: CASSPGVGSYEQYF. CDR3 nucleotides: TGTGCCAGCTCACCCGGGGTAGGATCCTACGAGCAGTACTTC. The chain joins TRBV18 to TRBJ2-7; weak D call: TRBD2 (5 bases). Trimming removed 3 bases at V and 1 base at J, with 10 bases between. The CDR3 has 14 residues. The germline V gene encodes CDR1 KGHSH and CDR2 LQKENI.